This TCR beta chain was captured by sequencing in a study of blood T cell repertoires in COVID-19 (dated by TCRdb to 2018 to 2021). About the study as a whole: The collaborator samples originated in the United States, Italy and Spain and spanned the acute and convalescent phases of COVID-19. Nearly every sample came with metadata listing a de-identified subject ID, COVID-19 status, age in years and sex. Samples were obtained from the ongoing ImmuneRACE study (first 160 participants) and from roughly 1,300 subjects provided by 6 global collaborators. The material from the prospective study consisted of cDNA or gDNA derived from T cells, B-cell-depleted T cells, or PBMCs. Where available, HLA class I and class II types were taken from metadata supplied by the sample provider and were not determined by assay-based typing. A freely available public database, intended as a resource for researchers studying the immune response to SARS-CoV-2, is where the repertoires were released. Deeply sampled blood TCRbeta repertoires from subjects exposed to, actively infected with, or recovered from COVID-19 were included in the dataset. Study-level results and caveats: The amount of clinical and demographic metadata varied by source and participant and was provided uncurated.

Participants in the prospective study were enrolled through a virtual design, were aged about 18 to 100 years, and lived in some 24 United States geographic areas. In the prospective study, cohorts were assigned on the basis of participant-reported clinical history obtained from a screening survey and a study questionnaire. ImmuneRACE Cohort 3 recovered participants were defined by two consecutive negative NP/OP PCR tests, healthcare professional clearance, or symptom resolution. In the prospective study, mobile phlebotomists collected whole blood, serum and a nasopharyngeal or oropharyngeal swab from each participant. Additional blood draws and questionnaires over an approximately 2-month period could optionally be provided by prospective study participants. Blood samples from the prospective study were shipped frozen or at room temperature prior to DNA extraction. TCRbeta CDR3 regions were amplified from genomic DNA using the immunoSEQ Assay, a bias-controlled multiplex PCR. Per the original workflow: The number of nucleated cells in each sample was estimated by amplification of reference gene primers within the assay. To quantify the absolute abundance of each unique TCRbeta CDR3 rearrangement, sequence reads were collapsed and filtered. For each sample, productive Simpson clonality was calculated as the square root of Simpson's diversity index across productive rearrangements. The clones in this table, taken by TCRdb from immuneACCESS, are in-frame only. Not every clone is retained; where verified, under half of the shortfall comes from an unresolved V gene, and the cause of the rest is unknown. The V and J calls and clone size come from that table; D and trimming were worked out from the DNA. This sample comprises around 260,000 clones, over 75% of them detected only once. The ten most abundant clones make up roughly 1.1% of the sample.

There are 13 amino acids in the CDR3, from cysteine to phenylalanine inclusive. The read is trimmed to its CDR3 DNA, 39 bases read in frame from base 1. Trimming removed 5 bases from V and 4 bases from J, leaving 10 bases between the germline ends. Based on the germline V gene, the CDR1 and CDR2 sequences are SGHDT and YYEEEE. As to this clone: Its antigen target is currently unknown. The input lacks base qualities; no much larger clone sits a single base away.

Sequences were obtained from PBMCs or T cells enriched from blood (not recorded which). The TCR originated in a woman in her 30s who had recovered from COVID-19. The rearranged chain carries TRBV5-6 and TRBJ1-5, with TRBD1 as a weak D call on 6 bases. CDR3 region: CASSPGANQPQHF. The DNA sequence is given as TGTGCCAGCAGTCCAGGGGCGAATCAGCCCCAGCATTTT.